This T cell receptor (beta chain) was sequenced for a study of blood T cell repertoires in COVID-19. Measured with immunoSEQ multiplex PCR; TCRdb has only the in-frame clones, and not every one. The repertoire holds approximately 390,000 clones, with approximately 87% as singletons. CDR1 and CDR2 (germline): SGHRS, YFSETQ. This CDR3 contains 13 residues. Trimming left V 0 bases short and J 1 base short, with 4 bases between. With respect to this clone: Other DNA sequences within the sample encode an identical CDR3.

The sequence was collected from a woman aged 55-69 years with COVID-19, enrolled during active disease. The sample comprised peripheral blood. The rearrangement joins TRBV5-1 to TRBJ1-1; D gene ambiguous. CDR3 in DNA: TGCGCCAGCAGCTTGGGAGCGAACACTGAAGCTTTCTTT. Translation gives CASSLGANTEAFF.